A single sample is the source of the 31 T cell receptor beta chains below, sequenced in a study of blood T cells in healthy people across ages. PCR was performed a second time for 7 to 11 cycles using a sample-barcoded 5' primer and a J-beta primer mix. TCRdb reprocessed the 5' RACE reads with MiXCR, giving one entry per CDR3 protein. Here the sample spans approximately 900,000 distinct CDR3 sequences, roughly 50% being singletons. Sequences were obtained from blood. These receptors were obtained from a man younger than 40 in good health.

The chain recombines TRBV7-9 with TRBJ2-3; D remains ambiguous. CDR3 size: 14 residues. V lost 2 bases and J lost 2, with 8 bases in between. Per the germline V gene, CDR1 is SEHNR and CDR2 is FQNEAQ (reference sequence). CDR3 bases: TGTGCCAGCAGCTTACCGGACCACACAGATACGCAGTATTTT. Residues: CASSLPDHTDTQYF.

This clonotype appeared a few times. This chain links TRBV12-3 or TRBV12-4 with TRBJ1-6; 10 bases line up with TRBD1. The length of the CDR3 is 17 residues. V trimming: 5 bases; J trimming: 9 bases; junction bases outside the gene matches: 13. CDR3 in DNA: TGTGCCAGCAGTCCAACCGGGACAGGGGTAGGCGGTTCACCCCTCCACTTT. As protein: CASSPTGTGVGGSPLHF.

In its sample, this clonotype was seen a few times. This chain's CDR3 is CATSDEGGETADTQYF. In DNA, the CDR3 is TGTGCCACCAGTGATGAGGGGGGGGAGACCGCAGATACGCAGTATTTT. This chain links TRBV24-1 with TRBJ2-3; tentatively, D is TRBD2 (7 bases). Trimming removed 3 bases from V and 4 bases from J, with 16 bases in between. There are 16 residues in the CDR3. Germline CDR1 KGHDR, CDR2 SFDVKD.

About this clonotype itself: This could be a read error, since a much larger clone is one nucleotide away. The rearrangement links TRBV6-2 or TRBV6-3 to TRBJ2-1, with D possibly being TRBD1 or TRBD2 (5 bases each). The CDR3 contains 14 residues. Germline values: CDR1 MNHEY, CDR2 SVGEGT. V lost 6 bases and J 13 bases, leaving 22 bases between the germline ends. The CDR3 loop is CASSSGTASETQFF. Written as DNA, the CDR3 is TGTGCCAGCAGCTCCGGGACCGCAAGCGAGACCCAGTTCTTC.

The genes are TRBV20-1 and TRBJ2-7; no clear D gene. V gave up 0 bases and J gave up 6 bases, with 9 bases separating them. Germline-derived CDR1 and CDR2 are DFQATT and SNEGSKA (reference sequence). There are 12 residues in the CDR3. DNA of the CDR3: TGCAGTGCTAGAGACTCCACAGCCGAGCAGTACTTC. It is translated as CSARDSTAEQYF.

Points on this clonotype: At one end the junction does not follow the germline gene, possibly because of a read error. The V gene is TRBV25-1, the J gene TRBJ2-7, with 8 bases lining up with TRBD1. Germline V gives CDR1 MGHDK, CDR2 SYGVNS. CDR3 length equals 15 residues. The CDR3 spells CAGSDRGTSSYEQYF. The CDR3 region has the DNA TGTGCCGGCAGTGACAGGGGAACGAGCTCCTACGAGCAGTACTTC.

This rearrangement joins TRBV5-1 to TRBJ1-4, with a weak D call TRBD1 (5 bases). CDR1 and CDR2 from the germline V gene are SGHRS and YFSETQ. V lost 2 bases and J lost 7, with 15 bases in between. The CDR3 runs to 15 residues. Written as DNA, the CDR3 is TGCGCCAGCAGCTTAGCCGGGACGATGGGTGAAAAACTGTTTTTT. This encodes CASSLAGTMGEKLFF.

The chain links TRBV30 to TRBJ1-2, with D possibly TRBD1 on 5 matching bases. Germline assignment: CDR1 GTSNPN and CDR2 SVGIG (reference sequence). The ends were cut back, 4 bases at V and 8 bases at J, with 17 bases in the middle. There are 13 residues in the CDR3. This chain's CDR3 is CAWTLLGVGGYTF. CDR3 DNA sequence: TGTGCCTGGACCCTGTTAGGGGTCGGGGGCTACACCTTC.

This chain connects TRBV7-2 to TRBJ1-6; perhaps TRBD1 as D (5 bases). Trimming shortened V by 5 bases and J by 9 bases, and 11 bases separated the two germline ends. The V gene's germline CDR1 is SGHTA and CDR2 FQGNSA. The CDR3 has 13 amino acids. The CDR3 DNA reads TGTGCCAGCAGCGGGGGGGGAGGTTCACCCCTCCACTTT. Translation gives CASSGGGGSPLHF.

This clonotype was seen many times. The chain joins TRBV14 to TRBJ1-2; D not resolved. V was clipped by 1 base and J by 0 bases, with 3 bases between them. The CDR3 length is 13 residues. The V gene's germline CDR1 is SGHDN and CDR2 FVKESK. In nucleotides, the CDR3 is TGTGCCAGCAGCCAAGTAGCTAACTATGGCTACACCTTC. This encodes CASSQVANYGYTF.

V is TRBV4-3 and J is TRBJ2-7; D perhaps matches TRBD1 (5 bases). In germline, CDR1 is LGHNA, CDR2 YSLEER. There are 17 residues in the CDR3. Trimming removed 0 bases from V and 2 bases from J, with 17 bases in between. CDR3 in amino acids: CASSQDRPQGIPYEQYF. In DNA form, the CDR3 reads TGCGCCAGCAGCCAAGATCGGCCCCAGGGTATCCCCTACGAGCAGTACTTC.

The V gene is TRBV18, the J gene TRBJ1-6; D remains unclear. V lost 2 bases and J 4 bases, leaving 9 bases between the germline ends. The CDR3 is 15 residues long. Germline-derived CDR1 and CDR2 are KGHSH and LQKENI. Here the CDR3 DNA reads TGTGCCAGCTCACCAGAGGGTTATTATAATTCACCCCTCCACTTT. As protein: CASSPEGYYNSPLHF.

This clonotype was observed a handful of times. The chain recombines TRBV20-1 with TRBJ1-5; D is undetermined. Germline lookup yields CDR1 DFQATT and CDR2 SNEGSKA (reference sequence). The V end was cut by 5 bases, the J end by 2 bases, with 13 bases between. The CDR3 sequence is 14 residues long. DNA of the CDR3: TGCAGTGCTCTCGTAGGAGGAGGCAATCAGCCCCAGCATTTT. It translates to CSALVGGGNQPQHF.

This clonotype appeared a few times. This chain joins TRBV20-1 and TRBJ1-2, with D perhaps TRBD1 (5 bases). Trimming took 5 bases from V and 4 from J, leaving 14 bases between them. The germline V gene has CDR1 DFQATT and CDR2 SNEGSKA (reference sequence). CDR3 length equals 13 residues. CDR3 protein: CSAPQGPGYGYTF. Here the CDR3 DNA reads TGCAGTGCTCCCCAGGGTCCTGGCTATGGCTACACCTTC.

Turning to this clonotype: An end of the junction does not agree with germline; a read error may underlie this. This chain links TRBV7-9 with TRBJ2-3; possible D gene TRBD2, 5 bases. Looked up from germline, CDR1 is SEHNR and CDR2 is FQNEAQ (reference sequence). The CDR3 consists of 16 residues. The CDR3 bases are TGTGCCAGCAGCTTAGTAGGCGGTTCTAGCACAGATGCGCAGTATTTT. Translation gives CASSLVGGSSTDAQYF.

This chain connects TRBV20-1 to TRBJ1-5; TRBD1 might be the D (5 bases). This CDR3 spans 18 amino acids. V was trimmed by 0 bases and J by 5 bases, leaving 23 bases between them. The germline V gene has CDR1 DFQATT and CDR2 SNEGSKA (reference sequence). This CDR3 is CSARDTLSGAGGDQPQHF. In DNA form, the CDR3 reads TGCAGTGCTAGAGACACCCTTTCGGGCGCCGGGGGTGATCAGCCCCAGCATTTT.

This clonotype was detected a few times. V and J are TRBV7-2 and TRBJ2-2, with D possibly TRBD2 on 6 matching bases. Germline CDR1 and CDR2: SGHTA and FQGNSA. The CDR3 totals 16 residues. The V end was cut by 5 bases, the J end by 3 bases, with 16 bases between. The CDR3 region has the DNA TGTGCCAGCAGCGAAAATGCGGGGTTTTACACCGGGGAGCTGTTTTTT. This gives the protein CASSENAGFYTGELFF.

This clonotype was seen a single time. The chain employs TRBV12-3 or TRBV12-4 and TRBJ2-5; 12 nucleotides match TRBD2. The J call may be incorrect, as the DNA end agrees better with TRBJ2-7. This CDR3 has 15 amino acids. CDR3 amino acids: CASSERLAGVYEQYF. CDR3 DNA sequence: TGTGCCAGCAGTGAGCGACTAGCGGGGGTCTACGAGCAGTACTTC.

J is TRBJ2-3 and V is TRBV6-1; 8 bases line up with TRBD2. This CDR3 is built from 16 residues. With 8 bases clipped from V and 4 bases from J, the junction kept 14 bases outside the gene matches. The germline CDR1 and CDR2 sequences are MNHNS and SASEGT. The CDR3 DNA sequence: TGTGCCAGCTCCTGGTCGGTCGGGGGGGCGCCAGATACGCAGTATTTT. It is translated as CASSWSVGGAPDTQYF.

CDR3: CASTQEQGAAYEQYF. The CDR3 DNA sequence: TGTGCCAGCACCCAGGAACAGGGGGCCGCCTACGAGCAGTACTTC. The V call is TRBV6-1, the J call TRBJ2-7; 9 bases align to TRBD1. V shed 7 bases and J 2 bases; nucleotides not matched to a gene: 9. CDR1 MNHNS and CDR2 SASEGT come from the germline V gene. The length of the CDR3 is 15 residues.

This chain uses TRBV27 with TRBJ2-7, with D tentatively TRBD1 or TRBD2 (5 bases each). This CDR3 has 16 amino acids. Trimming shortened V by 6 bases and J by 0 bases, and 18 bases separated the two germline ends. CDR1 and CDR2 (germline): MNHEY, SMNVEV (reference sequence). CDR3: CASRLSGTDSSYEQYF. DNA for the CDR3: TGTGCCAGCAGACTTTCCGGGACGGATAGCTCCTACGAGCAGTACTTC.

V and J are TRBV20-1 and TRBJ2-7, with TRBD2 matching over 8 bases. The V gene end was trimmed by 0 bases and the J gene end by 0 bases; junction bases not matched to a gene: 7. This CDR3 has 16 residues. The germline gives CDR1 DFQATT, CDR2 SNEGSKA (reference sequence). CDR3 sequence reads: CSARDFETSASYEQYF. The DNA for the CDR3 is TGCAGTGCTAGAGATTTCGAGACTAGCGCCTCCTACGAGCAGTACTTC.

The rearrangement uses TRBV15 and TRBJ1-4; D unclear. V was clipped by 0 bases and J by 7 bases, with 6 bases between them. Per germline, CDR1 LNHNV and CDR2 YYDKDF (reference sequence). This CDR3 spans 13 amino acids. The CDR3 spells CATSRDSGEKLFF. For the CDR3, the DNA is TGTGCCACCAGCAGAGATTCGGGTGAAAAACTGTTTTTT.

The gene calls are TRBV25-1 and TRBJ1-6; TRBD1 aligns across 7 bases. The germline V gene encodes CDR1 MGHDK and CDR2 SYGVNS. The V gene end was trimmed by 3 bases and the J gene end by 0 bases; junction bases not matched to a gene: 5. The length of the CDR3 is 17 residues. The CDR3 protein is CASSDHRGSSYNSPLHF. The CDR3 DNA sequence: TGTGCCAGCAGTGACCACAGGGGTAGCTCCTATAATTCACCCCTCCACTTT. The full variable domain, completed using reference TRBV25-1 and TRBJ1-6, is EADIYQTPRYLVIGTGKKITLECSQTMGHDKMYWYQQDPGMELHLIHYSYGVNSTEKGDLSSESTVSRIRTEHFPLTLESARPSHTSQYLCASSDHRGSSYNSPLHFGNGTRLTVT.

The V and J genes are TRBV12-3 or TRBV12-4 and TRBJ1-2, with D uncertain. Trimming cost V 3 bases and J 8 bases, with 10 bases left between them. The CDR3 spans 12 residues. Written as DNA, the CDR3 is TGTGCCAGCAGTTTTCCGGAGGGAGGCTACACCTTC. This gives the protein CASSFPEGGYTF.

The V and J genes are TRBV4-1 and TRBJ2-3; D not resolved. The germline CDR1 and CDR2 sequences are MGHRA and YSYEKL. The CDR3 is 13 residues long. V was clipped by 4 bases and J by 6 bases, with 11 bases between them. The CDR3 DNA sequence: TGCGCCAGCAGCCTGCCTAATCACGATACGCAGTATTTT. It is translated as CASSLPNHDTQYF.

In regard to this clonotype: A read error may explain this, as a much larger clone is one base away. As DNA, the CDR3 is TGTGCCGGCAGCTTAGCCAGTAGCACAGATACGCAGTATTTT. Protein sequence: CAGSLASSTDTQYF. The rearrangement joins TRBV7-2 to TRBJ2-3; D remains ambiguous. The germline V gene encodes CDR1 SGHTA and CDR2 FQGNSA. The CDR3 loop spans 14 amino acids.

In this sample, this clonotype turned up a few times. The genes are TRBV7-2 and TRBJ2-2; no reliable D call. Germline loops: CDR1 SGHTA, CDR2 FQGNSA. V was shortened by 5 bases and J by 7 bases, with 11 bases between the two germline ends. The CDR3 has 13 amino acids. As DNA, the CDR3 is TGTGCCAGCAGCACCGAATTTGGCGGGGAGCTGTTTTTT. This translates into CASSTEFGGELFF.

This clonotype was picked up one time. This sequence joins TRBV5-4 and TRBJ2-7; D may be TRBD1 (6 bases). Between the trimmed V and J ends, which lost 0 bases and 1 base, there was a span of 11 bases. The CDR3 is 15 amino acids. The germline V gene encodes CDR1 SGHNT and CDR2 YYREEE (reference sequence). CDR3 region: CASSLEFGQSYEQYF. The CDR3 DNA is TGTGCCAGCAGCTTGGAGTTTGGACAGTCCTACGAGCAGTACTTC.

The CDR3 loop is CASSGSDSQPQHF. CDR3 nucleotides: TGTGCCAGCAGTGGGAGCGACAGCCAGCCCCAGCATTTT. The J gene is TRBJ1-5, the V gene TRBV6-2 or TRBV6-3; possible D gene TRBD1, 5 bases. This CDR3 contains 13 residues. CDR1 is MNHEY, CDR2 SVGEGT, per germline. V lost 5 bases and J 7 bases, leaving 12 bases between the germline ends.

CDR3 region: CSVTQGGSEKLFF. CDR3 sequence (DNA): TGCAGCGTGACTCAGGGAGGAAGTGAAAAACTGTTTTTT. This chain uses TRBV29-1 with TRBJ1-4; possible D gene TRBD1, 5 bases. CDR3 size: 13 residues. CDR1 and CDR2 (germline): SQVTM, ANQGSEA. The V end was cut by 6 bases, the J end by 7 bases, with 15 bases between.